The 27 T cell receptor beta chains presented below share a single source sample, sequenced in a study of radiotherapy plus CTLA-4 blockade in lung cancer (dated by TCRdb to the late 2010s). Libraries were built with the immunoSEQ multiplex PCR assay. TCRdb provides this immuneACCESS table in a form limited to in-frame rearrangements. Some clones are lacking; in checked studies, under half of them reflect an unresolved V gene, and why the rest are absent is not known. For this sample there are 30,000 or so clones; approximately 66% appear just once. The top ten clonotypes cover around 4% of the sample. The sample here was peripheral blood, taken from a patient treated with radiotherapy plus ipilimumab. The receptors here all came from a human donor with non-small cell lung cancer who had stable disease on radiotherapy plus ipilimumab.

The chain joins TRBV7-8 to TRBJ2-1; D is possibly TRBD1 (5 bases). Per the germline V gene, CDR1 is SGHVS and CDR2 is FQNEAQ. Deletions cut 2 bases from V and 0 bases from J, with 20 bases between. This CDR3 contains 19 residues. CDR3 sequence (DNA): TGTGCCAGCAGCTTAAGGCGGACAACAAGTTGGGACTCCTACAATGAGCAGTTCTTC. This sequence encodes CASSLRRTTSWDSYNEQFF.

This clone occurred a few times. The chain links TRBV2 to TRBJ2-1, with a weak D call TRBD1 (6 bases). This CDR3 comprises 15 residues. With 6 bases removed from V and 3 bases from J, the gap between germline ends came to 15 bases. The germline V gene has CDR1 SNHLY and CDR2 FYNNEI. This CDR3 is CASRKTGMDYNEQFF. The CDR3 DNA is TGTGCCAGCAGGAAAACAGGGATGGACTACAATGAGCAGTTCTTC. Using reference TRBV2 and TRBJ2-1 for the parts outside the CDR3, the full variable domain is EPEVTQTPSHQVTQMGQEVILRCVPISNHLYFYWYRQILGQKVEFLVSFYNNEISEKSEIFDDQFSVERPDGSNFTLKIRSTKLEDSAMYFCASRKTGMDYNEQFFGPGTRLTVL.

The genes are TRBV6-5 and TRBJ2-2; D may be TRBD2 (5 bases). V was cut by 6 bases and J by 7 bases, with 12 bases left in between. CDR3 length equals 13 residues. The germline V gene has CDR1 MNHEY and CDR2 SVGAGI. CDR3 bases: TGTGCCAGCAGAAAACTAGACATCGGGGAGCTGTTTTTT. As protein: CASRKLDIGELFF.

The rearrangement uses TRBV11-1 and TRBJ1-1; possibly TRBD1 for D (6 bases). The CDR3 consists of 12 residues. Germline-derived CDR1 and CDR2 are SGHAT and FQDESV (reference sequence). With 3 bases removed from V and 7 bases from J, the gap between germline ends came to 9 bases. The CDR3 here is CASSFSRGEAFF. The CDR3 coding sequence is TGTGCCAGCAGCTTTTCCAGGGGTGAAGCTTTCTTT. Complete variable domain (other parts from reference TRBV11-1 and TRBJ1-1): EAEVAQSPRYKITEKSQAVAFWCDPISGHATLYWYRQILGQGPELLVQFQDESVVDDSQLPKDRFSAERLKGVDSTLKIQPAELGDSAMYLCASSFSRGEAFFGQGTRLTVV.

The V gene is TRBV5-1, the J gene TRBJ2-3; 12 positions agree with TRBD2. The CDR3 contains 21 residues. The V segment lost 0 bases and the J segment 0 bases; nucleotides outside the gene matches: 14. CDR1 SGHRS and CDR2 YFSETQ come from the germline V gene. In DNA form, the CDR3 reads TGCGCCAGCAGCTTGGAGGGCGGGCGACGGCTAGCGGGAGGGAGCACAGATACGCAGTATTTT. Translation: CASSLEGGRRLAGGSTDTQYF.

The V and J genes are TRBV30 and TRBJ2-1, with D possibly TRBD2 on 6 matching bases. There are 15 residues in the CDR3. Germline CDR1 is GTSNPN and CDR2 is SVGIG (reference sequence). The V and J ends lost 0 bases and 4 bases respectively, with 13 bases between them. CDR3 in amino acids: CAWSVNSGSYNEQFF. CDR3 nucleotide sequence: TGTGCCTGGAGTGTAAATAGCGGTTCTTACAATGAGCAGTTCTTC.

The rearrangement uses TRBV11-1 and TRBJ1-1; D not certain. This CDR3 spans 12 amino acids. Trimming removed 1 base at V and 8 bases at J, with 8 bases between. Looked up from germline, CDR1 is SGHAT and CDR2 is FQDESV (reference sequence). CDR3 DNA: TGTGCCAGCAGCTTAGGTCCCCGAGAAGCTTTCTTT. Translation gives CASSLGPREAFF.

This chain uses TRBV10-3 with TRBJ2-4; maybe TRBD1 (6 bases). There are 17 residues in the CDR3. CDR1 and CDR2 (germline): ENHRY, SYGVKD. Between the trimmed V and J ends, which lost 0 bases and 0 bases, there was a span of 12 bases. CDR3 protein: CAISESGGTSAKNIQYF. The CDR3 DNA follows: TGTGCCATCAGTGAGTCAGGGGGTACCTCAGCCAAAAACATTCAGTACTTC.

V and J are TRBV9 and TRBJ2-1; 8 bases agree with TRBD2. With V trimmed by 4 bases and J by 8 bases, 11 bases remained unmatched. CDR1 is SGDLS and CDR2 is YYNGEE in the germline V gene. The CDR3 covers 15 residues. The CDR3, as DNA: TGTGCCAGCAGCCGGCAACTCCGGGAGGGCGATGAGCAGTTCTTC. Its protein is CASSRQLREGDEQFF.

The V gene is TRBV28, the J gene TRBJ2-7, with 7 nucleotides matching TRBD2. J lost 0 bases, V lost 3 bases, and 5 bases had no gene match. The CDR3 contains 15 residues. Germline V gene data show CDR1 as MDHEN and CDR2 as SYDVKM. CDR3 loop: CASSFMASGSYEQYF. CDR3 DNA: TGTGCCAGCAGTTTTATGGCTAGCGGCTCCTACGAGCAGTACTTC.

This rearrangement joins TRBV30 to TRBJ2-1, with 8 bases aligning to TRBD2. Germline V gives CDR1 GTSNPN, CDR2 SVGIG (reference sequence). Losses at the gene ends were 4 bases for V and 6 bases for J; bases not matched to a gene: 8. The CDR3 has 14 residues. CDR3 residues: CAWNRLARRNEQFF. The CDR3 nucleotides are TGTGCCTGGAACCGACTAGCGAGGCGCAATGAGCAGTTCTTC.

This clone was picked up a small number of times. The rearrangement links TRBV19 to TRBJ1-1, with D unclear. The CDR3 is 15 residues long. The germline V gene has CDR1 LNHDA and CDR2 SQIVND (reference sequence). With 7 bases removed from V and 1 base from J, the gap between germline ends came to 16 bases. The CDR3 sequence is CASTSLTLRNTEAFF. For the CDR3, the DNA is TGTGCCAGTACCTCCTTAACGTTAAGGAACACTGAAGCTTTCTTT.

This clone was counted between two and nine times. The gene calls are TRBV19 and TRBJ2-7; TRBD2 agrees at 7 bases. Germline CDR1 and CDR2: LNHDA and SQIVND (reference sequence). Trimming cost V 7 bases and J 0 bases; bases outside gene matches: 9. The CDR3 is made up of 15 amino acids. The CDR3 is CASTQRPGGSYEQYF. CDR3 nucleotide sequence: TGTGCCAGTACCCAACGGCCGGGAGGCTCCTACGAGCAGTACTTC.

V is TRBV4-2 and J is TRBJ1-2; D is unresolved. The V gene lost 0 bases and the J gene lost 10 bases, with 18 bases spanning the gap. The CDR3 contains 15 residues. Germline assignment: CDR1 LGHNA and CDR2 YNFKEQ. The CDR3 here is CASSQDSLKARVYTF. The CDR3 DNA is TGTGCCAGCAGCCAAGATTCCCTAAAAGCCCGCGTCTACACCTTC.

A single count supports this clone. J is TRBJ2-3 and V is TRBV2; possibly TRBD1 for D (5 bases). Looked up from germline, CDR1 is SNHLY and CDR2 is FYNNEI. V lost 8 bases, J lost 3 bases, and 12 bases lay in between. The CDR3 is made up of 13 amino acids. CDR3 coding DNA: TGTGCCAGCTGGCCAGGGTTTACAGATACGCAGTATTTT. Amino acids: CASWPGFTDTQYF.

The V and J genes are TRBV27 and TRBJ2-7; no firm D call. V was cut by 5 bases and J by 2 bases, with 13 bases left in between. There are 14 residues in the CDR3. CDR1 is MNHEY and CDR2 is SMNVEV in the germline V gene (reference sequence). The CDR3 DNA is TGTGCCAGCAGTCCCCCGGGTCAACCCTACGAGCAGTACTTC. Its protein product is CASSPPGQPYEQYF.

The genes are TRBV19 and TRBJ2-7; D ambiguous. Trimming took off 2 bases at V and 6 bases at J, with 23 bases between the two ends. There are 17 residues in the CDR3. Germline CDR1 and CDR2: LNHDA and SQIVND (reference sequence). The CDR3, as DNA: TGTGCCAGTAGTATAAGAAGTGGGAACTCCATTGCGGTCGAGCAGTACTTC. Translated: CASSIRSGNSIAVEQYF.

CDR3 loop: CASSSLAGVTGELFF. The CDR3 DNA sequence: TGTGCCAGCAGTTCTCTAGCGGGGGTCACCGGGGAGCTGTTTTTT. The J gene is TRBJ2-2, the V gene TRBV28; 10 bases are shared with TRBD2. This CDR3 spans 15 amino acids. Germline V gene data show CDR1 as MDHEN and CDR2 as SYDVKM. V dropped 4 bases and J dropped 4; count of bases not matched to a gene: 3.

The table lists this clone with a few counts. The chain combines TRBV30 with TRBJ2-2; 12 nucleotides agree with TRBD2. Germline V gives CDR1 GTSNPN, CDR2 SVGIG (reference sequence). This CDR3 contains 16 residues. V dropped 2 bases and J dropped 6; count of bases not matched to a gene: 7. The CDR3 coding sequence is TGTGCCTGGAGTCCTAGCGGGAGGGCCGGGCCCGGGGAGCTGTTTTTT. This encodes CAWSPSGRAGPGELFF.

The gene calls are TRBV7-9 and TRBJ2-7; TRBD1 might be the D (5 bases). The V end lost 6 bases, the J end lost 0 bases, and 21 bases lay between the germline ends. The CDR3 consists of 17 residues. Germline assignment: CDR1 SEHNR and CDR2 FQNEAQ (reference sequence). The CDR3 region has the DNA TGTGCCAGCAGTATCACCCCACTGGGGCTAAGCTCCTACGAGCAGTACTTC. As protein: CASSITPLGLSSYEQYF.

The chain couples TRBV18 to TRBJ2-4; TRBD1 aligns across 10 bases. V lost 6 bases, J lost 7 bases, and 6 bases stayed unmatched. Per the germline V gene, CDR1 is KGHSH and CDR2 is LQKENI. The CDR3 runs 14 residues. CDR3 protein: CASSQDRGMNIQYF. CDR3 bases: TGTGCCAGCTCCCAGGACAGGGGGATGAACATTCAGTACTTC.

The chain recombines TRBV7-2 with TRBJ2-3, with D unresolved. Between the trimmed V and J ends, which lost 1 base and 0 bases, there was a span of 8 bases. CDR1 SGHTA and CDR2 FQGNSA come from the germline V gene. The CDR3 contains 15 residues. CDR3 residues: CASSLGLVSTDTQYF. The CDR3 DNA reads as TGTGCCAGCAGCTTAGGGTTGGTCAGCACAGATACGCAGTATTTT.

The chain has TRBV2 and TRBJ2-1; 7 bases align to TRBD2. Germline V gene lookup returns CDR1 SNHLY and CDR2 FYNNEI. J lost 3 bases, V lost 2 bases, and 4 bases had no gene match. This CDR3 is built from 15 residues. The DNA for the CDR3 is TGTGCCAGCAGTGAACCTCGGACTAGCTACAATGAGCAGTTCTTC. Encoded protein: CASSEPRTSYNEQFF.

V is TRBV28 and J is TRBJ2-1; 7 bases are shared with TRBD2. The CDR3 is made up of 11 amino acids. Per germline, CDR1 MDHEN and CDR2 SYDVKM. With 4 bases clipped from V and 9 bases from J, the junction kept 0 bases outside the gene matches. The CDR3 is CASSWGGEQFF. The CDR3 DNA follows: TGTGCCAGCAGTTGGGGGGGTGAGCAGTTCTTC.

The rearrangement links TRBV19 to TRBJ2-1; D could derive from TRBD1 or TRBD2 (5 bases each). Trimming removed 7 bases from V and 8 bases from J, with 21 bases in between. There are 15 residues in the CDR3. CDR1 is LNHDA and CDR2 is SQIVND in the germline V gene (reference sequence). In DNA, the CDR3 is TGTGCCAGTAAGGACACTTGGACTGGCATCGATGAGCAGTTCTTC. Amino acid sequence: CASKDTWTGIDEQFF.

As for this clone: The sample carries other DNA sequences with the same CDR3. The CDR3 nucleotides are TGCGCCAGCAGCTTGTCGGGCACTACCGGGGAGCTGTTTTTT. This translates into CASSLSGTTGELFF. The chain has TRBV5-1 and TRBJ2-2; D not certain. The CDR3 spans 14 residues. Looked up from germline, CDR1 is SGHRS and CDR2 is YFSETQ. V gave up 1 base and J gave up 5 bases, with 9 bases separating them.

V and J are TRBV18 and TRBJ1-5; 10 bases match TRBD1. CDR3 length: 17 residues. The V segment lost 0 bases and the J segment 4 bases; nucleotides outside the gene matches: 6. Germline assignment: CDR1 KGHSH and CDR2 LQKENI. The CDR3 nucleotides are TGTGCCAGCTCACCACCGGGGGGACAGGGGCGGAATCAGCCCCAGCATTTT. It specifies CASSPPGGQGRNQPQHF. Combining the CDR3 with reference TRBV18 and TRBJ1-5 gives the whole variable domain NAGVMQNPRHLVRRRGQEARLRCSPMKGHSHVYWYRQLPEEGLKFMVYLQKENIIDESGMPKERFSAEFPKEGPSILRIQQVVRGDSAAYFCASSPPGGQGRNQPQHFGDGTRLSIL.